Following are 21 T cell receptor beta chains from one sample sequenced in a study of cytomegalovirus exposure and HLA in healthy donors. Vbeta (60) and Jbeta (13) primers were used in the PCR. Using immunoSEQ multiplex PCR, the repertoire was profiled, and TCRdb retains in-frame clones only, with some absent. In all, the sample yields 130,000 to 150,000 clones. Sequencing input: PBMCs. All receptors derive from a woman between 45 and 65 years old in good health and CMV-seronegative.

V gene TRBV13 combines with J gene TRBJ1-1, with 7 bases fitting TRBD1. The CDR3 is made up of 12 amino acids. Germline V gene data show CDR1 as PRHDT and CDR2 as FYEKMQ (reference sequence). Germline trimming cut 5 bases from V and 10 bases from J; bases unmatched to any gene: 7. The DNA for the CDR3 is TGTGCCAGCAGCCACACAGGGACAGTAGCTTTCTTT. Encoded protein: CASSHTGTVAFF. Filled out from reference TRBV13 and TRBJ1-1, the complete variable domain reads AAGVIQSPRHLIKEKRETATLKCYPIPRHDTVYWYQQGPGQDPQFLISFYEKMQSDKGSIPDRFSAQQFSDYHSELNMSSLELGDSALYFCASSHTGTVAFFGQGTRLTVV.

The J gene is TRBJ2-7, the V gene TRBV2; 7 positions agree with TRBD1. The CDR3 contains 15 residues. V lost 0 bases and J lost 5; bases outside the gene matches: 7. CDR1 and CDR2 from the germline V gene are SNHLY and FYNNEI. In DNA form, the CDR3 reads TGTGCCAGCAGTGAAGCTCGTAGGGGGCCCGACGAGCAGTACTTC. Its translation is CASSEARRGPDEQYF. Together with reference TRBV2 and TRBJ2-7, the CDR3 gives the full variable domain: EPEVTQTPSHQVTQMGQEVILRCVPISNHLYFYWYRQILGQKVEFLVSFYNNEISEKSEIFDDQFSVERPDGSNFTLKIRSTKLEDSAMYFCASSEARRGPDEQYFGPGTRLTVT.

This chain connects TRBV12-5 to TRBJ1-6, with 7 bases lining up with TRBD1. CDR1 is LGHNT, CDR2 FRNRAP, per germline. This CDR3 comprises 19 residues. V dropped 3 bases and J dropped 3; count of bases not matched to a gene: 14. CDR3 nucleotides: TGTGCTAGTGGTTTTTTACTCCCACACCGGGACAGCTATAATTCACCCCTCCACTTT. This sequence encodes CASGFLLPHRDSYNSPLHF.

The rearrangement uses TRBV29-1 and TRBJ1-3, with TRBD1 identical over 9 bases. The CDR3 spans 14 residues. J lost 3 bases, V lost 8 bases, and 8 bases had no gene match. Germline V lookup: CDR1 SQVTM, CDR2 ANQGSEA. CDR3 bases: TGCAGCATTCCCGGACAGGGGAATGGAAACACCATATATTTT. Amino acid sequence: CSIPGQGNGNTIYF.

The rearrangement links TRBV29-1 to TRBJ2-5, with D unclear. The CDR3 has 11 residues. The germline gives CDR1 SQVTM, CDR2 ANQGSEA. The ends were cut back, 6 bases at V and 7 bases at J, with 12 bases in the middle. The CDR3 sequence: CSVEQAWTQYF. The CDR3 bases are TGCAGCGTAGAGCAGGCGTGGACCCAGTACTTC.

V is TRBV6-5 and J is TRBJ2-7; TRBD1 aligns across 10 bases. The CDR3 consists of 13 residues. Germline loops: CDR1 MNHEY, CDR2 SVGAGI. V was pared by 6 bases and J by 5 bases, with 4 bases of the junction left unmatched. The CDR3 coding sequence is TGTGCCAGCAGGTCGGGACAGGGGAACGAGCAGTACTTC. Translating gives CASRSGQGNEQYF.

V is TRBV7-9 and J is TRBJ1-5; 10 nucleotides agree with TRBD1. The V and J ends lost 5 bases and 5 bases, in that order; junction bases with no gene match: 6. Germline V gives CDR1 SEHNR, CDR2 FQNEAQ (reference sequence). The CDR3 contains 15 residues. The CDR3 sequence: CASSLDRGLDQPQHF. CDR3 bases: TGTGCCAGCAGCCTTGACAGGGGGCTTGATCAGCCCCAGCATTTT.

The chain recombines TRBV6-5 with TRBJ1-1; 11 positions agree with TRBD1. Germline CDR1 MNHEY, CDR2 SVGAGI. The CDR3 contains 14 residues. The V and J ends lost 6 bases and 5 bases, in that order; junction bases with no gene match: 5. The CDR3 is CASRIGQGATEAFF. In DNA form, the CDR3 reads TGTGCCAGCAGAATAGGACAGGGGGCGACTGAAGCTTTCTTT.

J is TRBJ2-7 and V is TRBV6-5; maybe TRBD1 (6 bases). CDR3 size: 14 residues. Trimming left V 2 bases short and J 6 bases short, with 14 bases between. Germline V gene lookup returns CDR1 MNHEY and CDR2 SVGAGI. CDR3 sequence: CASSYTPRGSEQYF. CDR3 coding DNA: TGTGCCAGCAGTTACACCCCCAGGGGTAGCGAGCAGTACTTC.

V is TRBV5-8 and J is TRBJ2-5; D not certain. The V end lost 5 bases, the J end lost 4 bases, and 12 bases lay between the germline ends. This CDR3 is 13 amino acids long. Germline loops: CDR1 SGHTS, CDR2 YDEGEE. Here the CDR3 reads CASRSSGSETQYF. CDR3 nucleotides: TGTGCCAGCAGGAGTTCGGGTTCAGAGACCCAGTACTTC. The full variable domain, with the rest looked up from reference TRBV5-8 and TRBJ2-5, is EAGVTQSPTHLIKTRGQQATLRCSPISGHTSVYWYQQALGLGLQFLLWYDEGEERNRGNFPPRFSGRQFPNYSSELNVNALELEDSALYLCASRSSGSETQYFGPGTRLLVL.

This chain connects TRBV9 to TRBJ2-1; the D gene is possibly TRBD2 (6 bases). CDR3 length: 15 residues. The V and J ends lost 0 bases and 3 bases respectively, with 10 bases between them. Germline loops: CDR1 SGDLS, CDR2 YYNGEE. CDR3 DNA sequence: TGTGCCAGCAGCGTAGGTAGCGGAGTCTACAATGAGCAGTTCTTC. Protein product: CASSVGSGVYNEQFF.

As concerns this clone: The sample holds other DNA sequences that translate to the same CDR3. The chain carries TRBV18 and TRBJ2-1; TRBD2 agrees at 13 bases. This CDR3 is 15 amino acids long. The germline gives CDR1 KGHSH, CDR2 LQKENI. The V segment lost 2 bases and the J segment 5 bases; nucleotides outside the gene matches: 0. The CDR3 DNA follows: TGTGCCAGCTCACCAGGACTAGCGGGAGACAATGAGCAGTTCTTC. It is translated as CASSPGLAGDNEQFF.

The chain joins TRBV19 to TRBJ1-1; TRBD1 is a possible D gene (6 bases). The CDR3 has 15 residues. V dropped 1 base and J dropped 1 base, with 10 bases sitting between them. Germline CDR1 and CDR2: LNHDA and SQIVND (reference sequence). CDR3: CASSIVAGANTEAFF. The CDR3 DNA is TGTGCCAGTAGTATAGTGGCAGGGGCGAACACTGAAGCTTTCTTT.

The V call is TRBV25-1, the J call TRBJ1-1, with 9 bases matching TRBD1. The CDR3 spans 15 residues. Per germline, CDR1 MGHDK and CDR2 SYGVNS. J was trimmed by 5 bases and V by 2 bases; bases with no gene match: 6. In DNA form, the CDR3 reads TGTGCCAGCAGTGAACAGTACAGGGGGCAAACTGAAGCTTTCTTT. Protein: CASSEQYRGQTEAFF.

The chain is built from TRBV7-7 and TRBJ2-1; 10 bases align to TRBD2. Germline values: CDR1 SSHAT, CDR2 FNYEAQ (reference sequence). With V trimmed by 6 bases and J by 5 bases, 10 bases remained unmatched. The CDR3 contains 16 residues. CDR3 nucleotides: TGTGCCAGCAGTCACCAACTAGCGGGGACCGACAATGAGCAGTTCTTC. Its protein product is CASSHQLAGTDNEQFF.

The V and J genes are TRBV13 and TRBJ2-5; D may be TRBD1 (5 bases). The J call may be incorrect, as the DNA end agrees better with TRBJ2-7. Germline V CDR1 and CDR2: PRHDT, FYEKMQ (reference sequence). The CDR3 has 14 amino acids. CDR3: CASSLRRATYEQYF. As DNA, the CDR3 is TGTGCCAGCAGCTTACGCAGGGCTACATACGAGCAGTACTTC.

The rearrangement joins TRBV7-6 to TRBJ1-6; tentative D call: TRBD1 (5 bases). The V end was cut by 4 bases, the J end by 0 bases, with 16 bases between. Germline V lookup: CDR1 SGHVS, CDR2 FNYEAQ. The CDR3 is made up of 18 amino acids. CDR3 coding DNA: TGTGCCAGCAGCTCCCGGACGGGGGATAGCTCCTATAATTCACCCCTCCACTTT. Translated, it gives CASSSRTGDSSYNSPLHF. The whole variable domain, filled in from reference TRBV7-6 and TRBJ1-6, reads GAGVSQSPRYKVTKRGQDVALRCDPISGHVSLYWYRQALGQGPEFLTYFNYEAQQDKSGLPNDRFSAERPEGSISTLTIQRTEQRDSAMYRCASSSRTGDSSYNSPLHFGNGTRLTVT.

The chain's CDR3 is CASSVAGVSSYNEQFF. The DNA for the CDR3 is TGCGCCAGCAGCGTTGCCGGGGTTAGCTCCTACAATGAGCAGTTCTTC. The gene calls are TRBV5-1 and TRBJ2-1; possible D gene TRBD2, 5 bases. V shed 4 bases and J shed 0 bases, with 14 bases lying between them. From germline, CDR1 is SGHRS and CDR2 YFSETQ. The CDR3 contains 16 residues.

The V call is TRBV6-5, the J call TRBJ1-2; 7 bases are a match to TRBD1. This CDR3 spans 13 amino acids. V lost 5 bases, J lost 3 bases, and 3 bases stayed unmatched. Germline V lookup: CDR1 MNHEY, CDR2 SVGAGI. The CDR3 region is CASSRTGDYGYTF. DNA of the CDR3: TGTGCCAGCAGTCGGACAGGAGACTATGGCTACACCTTC.

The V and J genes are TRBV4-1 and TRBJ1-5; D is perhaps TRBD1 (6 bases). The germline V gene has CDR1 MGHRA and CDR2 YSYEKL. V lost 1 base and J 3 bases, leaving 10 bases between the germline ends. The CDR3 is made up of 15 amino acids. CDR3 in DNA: TGCGCCAGCAGCCAAGTCGGGACACCCAATCAGCCCCAGCATTTT. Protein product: CASSQVGTPNQPQHF.

CDR3 DNA sequence: TGCGCCAGCAGCCGCCTGACTAGCGGAGACTACGAGCAGTACTTC. Encoded protein: CASSRLTSGDYEQYF. The chain recombines TRBV4-1 with TRBJ2-7; 9 positions agree with TRBD2. V lost 4 bases to trimming and J lost 3 bases; unmatched junction nucleotides: 7. The CDR3 consists of 15 residues. Looked up from germline, CDR1 is MGHRA and CDR2 is YSYEKL.